The rows below give T cell receptor beta chains drawn from one sample of a study of blood T cell repertoires in COVID-19. Sequencing used immunoSEQ multiplex PCR; TCRdb keeps in-frame clones, though not all of them. The sample lists a few hundred thousand clones, 86% occurring once. Sequenced sample: PBMCs or T cells enriched from blood (not recorded which). These receptors all stem from a woman younger than 35 who had recovered from COVID-19. Both conserved end residues are part of each CDR3. D genes are given only for firm matches. Only part of the rows carry a size: once, few, many, or a class if the clone is expanded.

>once|TRBD1|TRBV6-2/TRBV6-3|TRBJ1-1
CASSPTGWAEAFF
TGTGCCAGCAGTCCGACAGGGTGGGCTGAAGCTTTCTTT
>.|.|TRBV7-6|TRBJ2-3
CASSLAQADTQYF
TGTGCCAGCAGCTTAGCCCAGGCCGATACGCAGTATTTT
>.|.|TRBV5-1|TRBJ1-4
CASSLPGQGGEKLFF
TGCGCCAGCAGCTTACCGGGACAAGGGGGTGAAAAACTGTTTTTT
>.|.|TRBV28|TRBJ2-7
CASRSQRRDYEQYF
TGTGCCAGCCGCTCCCAGCGGCGGGATTACGAGCAGTACTTC
>.|.|TRBV13|TRBJ1-1
CASSLGPTGGTEAFF
TGTGCCAGCAGCTTAGGACCCACGGGGGGCACTGAAGCTTTCTTT
>few|TRBD2|TRBV12-5|TRBJ2-3
CASGLVMRLAAQSYTQYF
TGTGCTAGTGGTTTGGTAATGCGACTAGCGGCTCAATCCTATACGCAGTATTTT
>.|.|TRBV7-2|TRBJ2-5
CASSPSWGGPQETQYF
TGTGCCAGCAGCCCCTCTTGGGGGGGCCCACAAGAGACCCAGTACTTC
>.|TRBD2|TRBV2|TRBJ2-2
CASREWTSGRTGELFF
TGTGCCAGCAGGGAATGGACTAGCGGCCGCACCGGGGAGCTGTTTTTT
>.|.|TRBV5-5|TRBJ2-3
CASLWATSTDTQYF
TGTGCCAGTTTATGGGCTACCAGCACAGATACGCAGTATTTT
>few|TRBD2|TRBV9|TRBJ2-3
CASSPRGGRPTDTQYF
TGTGCCAGCAGCCCTCGGGGAGGGAGACCCACAGATACGCAGTATTTT
>.|.|TRBV4-1|TRBJ2-7
CASSQARGTDSYEQYF
TGCGCCAGCAGCCAAGCCCGCGGGACCGATTCCTACGAGCAGTACTTC
>.|.|TRBV30|TRBJ2-7
CAWSGATYEQYF
TGTGCCTGGAGTGGGGCGACCTACGAGCAGTACTTC
>.|.|TRBV18|TRBJ2-4
CASSPLGTPGGKNIQYF
TGTGCCAGCTCACCCCTCGGGACTCCTGGGGGCAAAAACATTCAGTACTTC
>.|TRBD1|TRBV3-1/TRBV3-2|TRBJ1-2
CASSLGTGGFYGYTF
TGTGCCAGCAGCCTTGGGACAGGGGGCTTCTATGGCTACACCTTC
>.|.|TRBV30|TRBJ2-5
CAWSVRLKETQYF
TGTGCCTGGAGTGTACGACTCAAGGAGACCCAGTACTTC
>.|TRBD2|TRBV9|TRBJ2-2
CASSVSTSGRTGELFF
TGTGCCAGCAGCGTATCGACTAGCGGGAGGACCGGGGAGCTGTTTTTT
>.|.|TRBV4-1|TRBJ2-1
CASSQPRDKNEQFF
TGCGCCAGCAGCCAACCCCGGGACAAGAATGAGCAGTTCTTC
>.|.|TRBV5-4|TRBJ1-1
CASSPGAVNTEAFF
TGTGCCAGCAGCCCTGGGGCGGTGAACACTGAAGCTTTCTTT
>.|TRBD1|TRBV19|TRBJ1-3
CASSIGRDRDSGNTIYF
TGTGCCAGTAGTATAGGACGGGACAGGGATTCTGGAAACACCATATATTTT
>.|TRBD1|TRBV20-1|TRBJ1-5
CSASRQGARDQPQHF
TGCAGTGCTAGTCGGCAGGGGGCGCGGGATCAGCCCCAGCATTTT
>.|TRBD1|TRBV29-1|TRBJ1-1
CSVEDPPGQGMNTEAFF
TGCAGCGTTGAAGACCCCCCGGGACAGGGGATGAACACTGAAGCTTTCTTT
>.|.|TRBV13|TRBJ1-4
CASSPPTGNIFF
TGTGCCAGCAGCCCTCCGACCGGGAATATATTTTTT
>.|TRBD2|TRBV4-1|TRBJ2-3
CASSQLLAGGTDTQYF
TGCGCCAGCAGCCAGCTCCTAGCGGGGGGCACAGATACGCAGTATTTT
>.|.|TRBV28|TRBJ2-7
CASSLAGSKQYF
TGTGCCAGCAGTTTAGCAGGGTCTAAGCAGTACTTC
>.|.|TRBV3-1/TRBV3-2|TRBJ2-7
CASSQVVTTHYEQYF
TGTGCCAGCAGCCAAGTAGTCACTACACACTACGAGCAGTACTTC
>.|.|TRBV12-3/TRBV12-4|TRBJ1-1
CASIPGLNTEAFF
TGTGCCAGCATCCCAGGGTTGAACACTGAAGCTTTCTTT
>.|.|TRBV5-1|TRBJ2-1
CASSFRPKAGTWNEQFF
TGCGCCAGCAGCTTCCGGCCGAAGGCAGGGACTTGGAATGAGCAGTTCTTC
>.|.|TRBV24-1|TRBJ2-1
CATSDSGKETEQFF
TGTGCCACCAGTGATTCGGGGAAGGAAACTGAGCAGTTCTTC
>.|.|TRBV9|TRBJ1-2
CASSGDNYGYTF
TGTGCCAGCAGCGGCGATAACTATGGCTACACCTTC
>once|TRBD2|TRBV7-3|TRBJ2-1
CASSLQSGVSSYNEQFF
TGTGCCAGCAGCTTACAAAGCGGGGTGAGCTCCTACAATGAGCAGTTCTTC
>.|.|TRBV2|TRBJ1-5
CASSAYNSNQPQHF
TGTGCCAGCAGTGCGTACAATAGCAATCAGCCCCAGCATTTT
>.|.|TRBV6-5|TRBJ1-3
CASSYGGAGNTIYF
TGTGCCAGCAGTTACGGGGGCGCTGGAAACACCATATATTTT
>.|TRBD2|TRBV6-4|TRBJ2-7
CASSEGASGSYEQYF
TGTGCCAGCAGTGAGGGGGCTAGCGGGAGTTACGAGCAGTACTTC
>.|TRBD2|TRBV3-1/TRBV3-2|TRBJ2-3
CASSRTTSGGAATQYF
TGTGCCAGCAGCCGAACCACTAGCGGGGGGGCCGCTACGCAGTATTTT
>.|TRBD2|TRBV5-6|TRBJ2-3
CASSLETSALFTDTQYF
TGTGCCAGCAGCCTAGAGACTAGCGCCCTATTCACAGATACGCAGTATTTT
>.|.|TRBV5-6|TRBJ1-2
CASSLQGSGLYGYTF
TGTGCCAGCAGCCTACAGGGTTCAGGGCTCTATGGCTACACCTTC
>once|.|TRBV19|TRBJ1-2
CASSLDRIYGYTF
TGTGCCAGTAGCCTGGACAGAATCTATGGCTACACCTTC
>.|TRBD1|TRBV7-2|TRBJ2-7
CASIQTGGSYEQYF
TGTGCCAGCATCCAAACAGGGGGCTCCTACGAGCAGTACTTC
>.|TRBD1|TRBV11-3|TRBJ1-5
CASSLDRDRAKSAQHF
TGTGCCAGCAGCTTAGATAGGGACAGGGCGAAATCAGCCCAGCATTTT
>.|.|TRBV12-5|TRBJ2-3
CASAGSTDTQYF
TGTGCTAGTGCTGGCAGCACAGATACGCAGTATTTT
>.|TRBD1|TRBV18|TRBJ1-4
CASSPGTGREKLFF
TGTGCCAGCTCCCCCGGGACAGGGCGAGAAAAACTGTTTTTT
>once|.|TRBV28|TRBJ2-5
CASSFRGIRETQYF
TGTGCCAGCAGTTTCAGGGGTATTAGGGAGACCCAGTACTTC
>.|.|TRBV12-3/TRBV12-4|TRBJ2-7
CASSRIRGYEQYF
TGTGCCAGCTCCCGAATACGGGGCTACGAGCAGTACTTC
>.|.|TRBV18|TRBJ1-4
CASSPIGGQGKNEKLFF
TGTGCCAGCTCACCAATCGGCGGTCAGGGGAAGAATGAAAAACTGTTTTTT
>.|TRBD2|TRBV14|TRBJ2-3
CASSQDQTWRGASTDTQYF
TGTGCCAGCAGCCAAGATCAAACATGGCGGGGGGCCTCCACAGATACGCAGTATTTT
>.|TRBD2|TRBV5-1|TRBJ2-1
CASSLLSSGGSYNEQFF
TGCGCCAGCAGCTTATTAAGCAGCGGGGGCTCCTACAATGAGCAGTTCTTC
>many|.|TRBV10-3|TRBJ2-1
CAIGFGSSYNEQFF
TGTGCCATCGGCTTCGGGAGCTCCTACAATGAGCAGTTCTTC
>.|TRBD2|TRBV28|TRBJ2-7
CASSTPGSGGSYEQYF
TGTGCCAGCAGTACCCCAGGAAGCGGGGGTTCCTACGAGCAGTACTTC
>.|.|TRBV30|TRBJ1-2
CAWSRDRADNGYGYTF
TGTGCCTGGAGCAGGGATCGGGCAGACAACGGCTATGGCTACACCTTC
>.|TRBD1|TRBV2|TRBJ2-2
CASTPQGARRTGELFF
TGTGCCAGCACACCGCAGGGGGCGCGGAGGACCGGGGAGCTGTTTTTT
>few|.|TRBV5-1|TRBJ1-6
CASSVAGISYNSPLHF
TGCGCCAGCTCGGTTGCAGGGATCTCCTATAATTCACCCCTCCACTTT
>.|.|TRBV12-3/TRBV12-4|TRBJ1-2
CASSPPVDYGYTF
TGTGCCAGCAGTCCGCCGGTCGACTATGGCTACACCTTC
>.|.|TRBV4-1|TRBJ2-7
CASSQEFVQSYEQYF
TGCGCCAGCAGCCAAGAATTTGTCCAATCCTACGAGCAGTACTTC